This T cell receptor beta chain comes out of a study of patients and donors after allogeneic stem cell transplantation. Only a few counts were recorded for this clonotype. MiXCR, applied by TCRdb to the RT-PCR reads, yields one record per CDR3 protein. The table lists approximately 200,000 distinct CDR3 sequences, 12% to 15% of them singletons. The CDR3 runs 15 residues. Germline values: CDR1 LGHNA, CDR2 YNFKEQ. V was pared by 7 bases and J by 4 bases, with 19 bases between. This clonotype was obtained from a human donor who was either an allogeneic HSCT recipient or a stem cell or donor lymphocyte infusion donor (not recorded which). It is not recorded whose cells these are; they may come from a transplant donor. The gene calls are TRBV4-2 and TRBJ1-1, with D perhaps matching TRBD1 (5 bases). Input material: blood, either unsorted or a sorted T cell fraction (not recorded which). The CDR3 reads CASNMAPRGVTEAFF. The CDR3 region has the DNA TGTGCCAGCAACATGGCCCCGAGGGGAGTCACTGAAGCTTTCTTT.